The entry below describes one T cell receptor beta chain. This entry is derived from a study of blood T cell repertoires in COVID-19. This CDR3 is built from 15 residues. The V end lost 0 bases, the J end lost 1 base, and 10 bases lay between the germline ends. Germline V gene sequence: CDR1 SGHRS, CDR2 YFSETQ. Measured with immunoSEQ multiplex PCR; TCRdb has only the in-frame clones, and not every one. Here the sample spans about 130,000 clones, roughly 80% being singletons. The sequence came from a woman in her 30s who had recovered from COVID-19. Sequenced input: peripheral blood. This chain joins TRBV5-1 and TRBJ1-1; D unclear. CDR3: CASSLAPHPNTEAFF. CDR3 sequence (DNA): TGCGCCAGCAGCTTGGCCCCACACCCGAACACTGAAGCTTTCTTT.